The 5 T cell receptor beta chains below were found in one sample sequenced in a study of Ad26.COV2.S vaccination and SARS-CoV-2 variants. This table comes from immunoSEQ multiplex PCR, and its TCRdb copy is limited to in-frame clones, with some not included. The table records about 350,000 clones, roughly 81% of them present only once. Treatment: some 20 received Ad26.COV2.S at low or high dose, single or two shots; 5 received placebo; per-sample allocation not given. Collection of samples fell on day 63 after the first vaccine or placebo injection. This specimen was peripheral blood, taken in a trial of Ad26.COV2.S vaccine versus placebo. These TCRs come from a person aged 18-60 years who received the Ad26.COV2.S COVID-19 vaccine or a placebo.

V usage is TRBV19 and J usage is TRBJ2-7; D is undetermined. The germline V gene encodes CDR1 LNHDA and CDR2 SQIVND (reference sequence). Trimming left V 0 bases short and J 4 bases short, with 10 bases between. The CDR3 consists of 14 residues. Written as DNA, the CDR3 is TGTGCCAGTAGTATAGACATTAACCGATACGAGCAGTACTTC. Protein product: CASSIDINRYEQYF.

V is TRBV2 and J is TRBJ2-3; 16 bases fit TRBD2. From germline, CDR1 is SNHLY and CDR2 FYNNEI. This CDR3 spans 17 amino acids. Trimming cost V 4 bases and J 3 bases; bases outside gene matches: 4. The CDR3 DNA reads as TGTGCCAGCAGTGCGGGACTAGCGGGAGGGAGTACAGATACGCAGTATTTT. Residues: CASSAGLAGGSTDTQYF.

The chain couples TRBV6-5 to TRBJ2-3; D unresolved. Trimming pared 0 bases from V and 0 bases from J, leaving 7 bases between. The CDR3 contains 15 residues. Germline loops: CDR1 MNHEY, CDR2 SVGAGI. CDR3 region: CASSYSIKSTDTQYF. The CDR3 DNA sequence: TGTGCCAGCAGTTACTCGATTAAGAGCACAGATACGCAGTATTTT.

The chain couples TRBV7-8 to TRBJ1-6; D is undetermined. V lost 5 bases and J lost 0, with 11 bases in between. The germline V gene encodes CDR1 SGHVS and CDR2 FQNEAQ. This CDR3 has 16 residues. CDR3 sequence (DNA): TGTGCCAGCAGCGAAAGAAGTAGCTCCTATAATTCACCCCTCCACTTT. It yields the protein CASSERSSSYNSPLHF.

V usage is TRBV9 and J usage is TRBJ2-2; D uncertain. Germline CDR1 is SGDLS and CDR2 is YYNGEE. The CDR3 is 15 amino acids. V was shortened by 0 bases and J by 1 base, with 7 bases between the two germline ends. The CDR3 DNA is TGTGCCAGCAGCGTAGTCGTAGGGAACACCGGGGAGCTGTTTTTT. It codes for CASSVVVGNTGELFF.